This TCR beta chain was identified in a study of blood T cells in healthy people across ages. Across the study: In model experiments, template switching was able to capture about one barcoded beta molecule for every two T cells that were present.

PCR was performed a second time for roughly 7 to 12 cycles using a sample-barcoded 5' primer and a J-beta primer mix. TCRdb re-derived calls from the 5' RACE reads in MiXCR, one entry per CDR3 protein. Altogether approximately 700,000 distinct CDR3 sequences are present, about 30% being singletons, with the ten largest covering 15% to 17%. CDR1 is SGHRS, CDR2 YFSETQ, per germline. Trimming removed 0 bases from V and 5 bases from J, with 10 bases in between. This CDR3 is built from 14 residues. This clonotype was observed a few times. The chain recombines TRBV5-1 with TRBJ2-3; D gene ambiguous. Sequencing used blood. The TCR comes from a woman older than 75 in good health. The CDR3 here is CASSLVDMEDTQYF. Here the CDR3 DNA reads TGCGCCAGCAGCTTGGTGGATATGGAAGATACGCAGTATTTT.